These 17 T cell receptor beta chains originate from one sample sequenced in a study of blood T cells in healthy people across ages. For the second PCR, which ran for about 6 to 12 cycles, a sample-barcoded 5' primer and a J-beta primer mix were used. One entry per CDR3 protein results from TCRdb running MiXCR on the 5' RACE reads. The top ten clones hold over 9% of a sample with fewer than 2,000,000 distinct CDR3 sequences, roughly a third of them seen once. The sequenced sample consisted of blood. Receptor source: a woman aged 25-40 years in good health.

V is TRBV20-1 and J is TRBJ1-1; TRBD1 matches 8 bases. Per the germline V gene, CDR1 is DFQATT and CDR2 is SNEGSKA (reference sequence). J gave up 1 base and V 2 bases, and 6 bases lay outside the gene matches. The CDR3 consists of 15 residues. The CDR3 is CSARPNRGANTEAFF. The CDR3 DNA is TGCAGTGCTAGACCTAACAGGGGGGCGAACACTGAAGCTTTCTTT.

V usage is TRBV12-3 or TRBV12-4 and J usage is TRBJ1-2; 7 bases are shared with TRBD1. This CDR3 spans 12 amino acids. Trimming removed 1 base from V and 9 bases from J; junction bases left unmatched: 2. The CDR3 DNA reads TGTGCCAGCAGTTTAGACAGGGGACGCTACACCTTC. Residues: CASSLDRGRYTF.

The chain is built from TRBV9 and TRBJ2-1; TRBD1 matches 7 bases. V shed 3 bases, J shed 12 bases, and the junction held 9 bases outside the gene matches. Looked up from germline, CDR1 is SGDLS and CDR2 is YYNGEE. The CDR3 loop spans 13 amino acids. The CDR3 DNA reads TGTGCCAGCAGCGGGGACCCCCAGGGGGTGCAGTTCTTC. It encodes CASSGDPQGVQFF. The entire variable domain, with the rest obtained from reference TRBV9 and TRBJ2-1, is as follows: DSGVTQTPKHLITATGQRVTLRCSPRSGDLSVYWYQQSLDQGLQFLIQYYNGEERAKGNILERFSAQQFPDLHSELNLSSLELGDSALYFCASSGDPQGVQFFGPGTRLTVL.

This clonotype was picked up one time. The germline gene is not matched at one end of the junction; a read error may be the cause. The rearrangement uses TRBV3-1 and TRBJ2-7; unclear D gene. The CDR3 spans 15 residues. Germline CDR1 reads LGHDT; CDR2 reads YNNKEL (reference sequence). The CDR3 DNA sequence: TGTGCCAACAGCCAAGATCTGGGCAGCTCCTACGAGCAGTACTTC. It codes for CANSQDLGSSYEQYF.

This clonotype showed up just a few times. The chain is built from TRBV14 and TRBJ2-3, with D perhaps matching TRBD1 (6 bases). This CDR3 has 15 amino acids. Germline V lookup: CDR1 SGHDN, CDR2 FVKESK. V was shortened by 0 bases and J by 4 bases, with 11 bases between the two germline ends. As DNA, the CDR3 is TGTGCCAGCAGCCAAGAACGCAGGGGCGCAGATACGCAGTATTTT. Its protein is CASSQERRGADTQYF.

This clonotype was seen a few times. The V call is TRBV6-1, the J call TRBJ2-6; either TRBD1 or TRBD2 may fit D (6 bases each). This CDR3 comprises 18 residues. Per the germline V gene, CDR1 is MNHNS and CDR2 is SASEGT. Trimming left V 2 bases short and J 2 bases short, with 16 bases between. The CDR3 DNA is TGTGCCAGCAGTGAAACAGGGAGGAATATCCCTGGGGCCAACGTCCTGACTTTC. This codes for CASSETGRNIPGANVLTF.

CDR3 sequence reads: CASSQGQGRDIQYF. CDR3 nucleotides: TGTGCCAGCAGCCAAGGGCAGGGACGGGACATTCAGTACTTC. The rearrangement uses TRBV3-1 and TRBJ2-4; D is possibly TRBD1 or TRBD2 (5 bases each). Per the germline V gene, CDR1 is LGHDT and CDR2 is YNNKEL (reference sequence). This CDR3 spans 14 amino acids. Trimming stripped 1 base from V and 8 bases from J, with 12 bases between.

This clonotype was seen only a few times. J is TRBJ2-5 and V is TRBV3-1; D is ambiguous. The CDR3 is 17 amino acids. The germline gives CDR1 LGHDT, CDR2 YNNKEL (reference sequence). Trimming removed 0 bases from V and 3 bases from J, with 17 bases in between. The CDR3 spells CASSQELTLYLEETQYF. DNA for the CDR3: TGTGCCAGCAGCCAAGAACTAACTTTGTACTTAGAAGAGACCCAGTACTTC.

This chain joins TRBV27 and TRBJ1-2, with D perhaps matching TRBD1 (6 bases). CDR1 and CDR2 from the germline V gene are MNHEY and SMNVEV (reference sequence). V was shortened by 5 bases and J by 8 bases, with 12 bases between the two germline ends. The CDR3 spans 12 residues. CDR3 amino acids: CASSGAGEGYTF. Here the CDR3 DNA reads TGTGCCAGCAGTGGGGCAGGGGAAGGCTACACCTTC.

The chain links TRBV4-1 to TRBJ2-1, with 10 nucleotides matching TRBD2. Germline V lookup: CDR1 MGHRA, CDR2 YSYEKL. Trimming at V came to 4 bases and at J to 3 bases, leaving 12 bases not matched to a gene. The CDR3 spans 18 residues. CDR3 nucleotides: TGCGCCAGCAGCCCGGGACCCTATCCTAGCGGGGGCTACAATGAGCAGTTCTTC. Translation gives CASSPGPYPSGGYNEQFF.

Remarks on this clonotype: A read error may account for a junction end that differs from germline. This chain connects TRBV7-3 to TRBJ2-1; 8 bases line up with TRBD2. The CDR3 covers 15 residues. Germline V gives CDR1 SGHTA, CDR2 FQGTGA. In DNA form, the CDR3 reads TGTGTCAGCAGCTTGGGGACTAGCTCCTACAATGAGCAGTTCTTC. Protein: CVSSLGTSSYNEQFF.

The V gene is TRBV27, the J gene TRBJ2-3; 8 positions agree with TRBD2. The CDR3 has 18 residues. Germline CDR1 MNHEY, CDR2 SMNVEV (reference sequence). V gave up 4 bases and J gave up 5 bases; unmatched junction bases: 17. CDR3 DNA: TGTGCCAGCAGTTCAAGACGAGCGGGAGACTACCCCATAGATACGCAGTATTTT. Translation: CASSSRRAGDYPIDTQYF.

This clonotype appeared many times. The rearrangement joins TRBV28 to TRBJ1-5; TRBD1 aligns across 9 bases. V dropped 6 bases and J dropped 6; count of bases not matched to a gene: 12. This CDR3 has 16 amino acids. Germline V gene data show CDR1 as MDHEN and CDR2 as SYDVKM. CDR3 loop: CASRRSGEGQGQPQHF. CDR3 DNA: TGTGCCAGCAGGCGGTCAGGTGAGGGACAGGGTCAGCCCCAGCATTTT.

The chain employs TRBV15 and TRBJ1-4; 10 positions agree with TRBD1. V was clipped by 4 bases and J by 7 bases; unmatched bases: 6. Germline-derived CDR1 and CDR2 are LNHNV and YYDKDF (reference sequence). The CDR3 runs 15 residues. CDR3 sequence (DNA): TGTGCCACCAGCACCTGGACAGGGGGAGGTGAAAAACTGTTTTTT. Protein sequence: CATSTWTGGGEKLFF.

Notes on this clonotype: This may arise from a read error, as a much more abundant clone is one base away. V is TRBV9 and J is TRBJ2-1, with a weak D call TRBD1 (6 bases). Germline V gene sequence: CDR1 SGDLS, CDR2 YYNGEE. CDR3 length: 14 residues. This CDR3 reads CASGVDRLPNEQFF. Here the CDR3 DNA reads TGTGCCAGCGGCGTAGACAGGCTACCCAATGAGCAGTTCTTC. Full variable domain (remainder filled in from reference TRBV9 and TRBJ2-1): DSGVTQTPKHLITATGQRVTLRCSPRSGDLSVYWYQQSLDQGLQFLIQYYNGEERAKGNILERFSAQQFPDLHSELNLSSLELGDSALYFCASGVDRLPNEQFFGPGTRLTVL.

Here the CDR3 reads CASSPDGGGPNQPQHF. In nucleotides, the CDR3 is TGCGCCAGCAGCCCCGATGGAGGGGGACCCAATCAGCCCCAGCATTTT. The V gene is TRBV4-1, the J gene TRBJ1-5; a possible D gene is TRBD1 (6 bases). Germline CDR1 and CDR2: MGHRA and YSYEKL. The V and J ends lost 4 bases and 3 bases respectively, with 16 bases between them. The CDR3 is 16 amino acids.

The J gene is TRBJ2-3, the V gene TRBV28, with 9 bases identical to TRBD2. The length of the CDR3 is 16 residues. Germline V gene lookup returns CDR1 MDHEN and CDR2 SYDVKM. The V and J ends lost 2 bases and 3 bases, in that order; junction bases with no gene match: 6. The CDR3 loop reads CASSLASGMGTDTQYF. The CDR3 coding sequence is TGTGCCAGCAGTTTAGCTAGCGGGATGGGTACAGATACGCAGTATTTT. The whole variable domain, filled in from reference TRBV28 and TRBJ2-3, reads DVKVTQSSRYLVKRTGEKVFLECVQDMDHENMFWYRQDPGLGLRLIYFSYDVKMKEKGDIPEGYSVSREKKERFSLILESASTNQTSMYLCASSLASGMGTDTQYFGPGTRLTVL.